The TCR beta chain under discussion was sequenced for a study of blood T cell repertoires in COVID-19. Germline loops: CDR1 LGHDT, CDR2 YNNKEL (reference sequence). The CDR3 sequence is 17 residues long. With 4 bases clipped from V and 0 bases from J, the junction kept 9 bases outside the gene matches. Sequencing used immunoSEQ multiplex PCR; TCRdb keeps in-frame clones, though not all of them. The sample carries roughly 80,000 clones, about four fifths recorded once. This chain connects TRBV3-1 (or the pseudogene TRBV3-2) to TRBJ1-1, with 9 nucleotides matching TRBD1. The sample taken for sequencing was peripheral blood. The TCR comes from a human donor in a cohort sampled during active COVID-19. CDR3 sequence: CASSPWAGTGLNTEAFF. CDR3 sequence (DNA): TGTGCCAGCAGCCCATGGGCCGGGACAGGGTTGAACACTGAAGCTTTCTTT.